The next 20 T cell receptor beta chains were all read from a single sample in a study of cytomegalovirus exposure and HLA in healthy donors. PCR employed 60 Vbeta and 13 Jbeta primers. Libraries were prepared by immunoSEQ multiplex PCR; TCRdb keeps only in-frame clonotypes and omits some of them. The table lists 50,000 to 55,000 clones, around 72% of them singletons. The sample taken for sequencing was PBMCs. These receptors were collected from a woman between 50 and 59 years old in good health and CMV-seropositive.

V is TRBV7-3 and J is TRBJ2-7; D is perhaps TRBD1 (6 bases). Germline lookup yields CDR1 SGHTA and CDR2 FQGTGA. This CDR3 has 13 residues. V lost 0 bases, J lost 6 bases, and 9 bases lay in between. In nucleotides, the CDR3 is TGTGCCAGCAGCTTAACGGGGGCGGCCGAGCAGTACTTC. Its protein product is CASSLTGAAEQYF.

The V call is TRBV4-3, the J call TRBJ1-6; 9 bases line up with TRBD1. The CDR3 runs to 15 residues. V was clipped by 3 bases and J by 7 bases; unmatched bases: 4. CDR1 and CDR2 from the germline V gene are LGHNA and YSLEER. The CDR3 DNA follows: TGCGCCAGCAGCCAGGACAGGGGTAGGAATTCACCCCTCCACTTT. Protein: CASSQDRGRNSPLHF.

V is TRBV5-6 and J is TRBJ2-5; a weak D match, TRBD1 (5 bases). This CDR3 has 14 amino acids. Germline CDR1 and CDR2: SGHDT and YYEEEE. The V end lost 4 bases, the J end lost 1 base, and 11 bases lay between the germline ends. CDR3 protein: CASSQQGLQETQYF. CDR3 sequence (DNA): TGTGCCAGCAGCCAGCAGGGCCTCCAAGAGACCCAGTACTTC.

This chain connects TRBV2 to TRBJ2-7; 9 bases are a match to TRBD1. Germline CDR1 and CDR2: SNHLY and FYNNEI. The V gene end was trimmed by 6 bases and the J gene end by 7 bases; junction bases not matched to a gene: 4. The CDR3 contains 12 residues. For the CDR3, the DNA is TGTGCCAGCAGGGCGGGACAGGGAGAGCAGTACTTC. It encodes CASRAGQGEQYF. Drawing the rest from reference TRBV2 and TRBJ2-7, the complete variable domain is EPEVTQTPSHQVTQMGQEVILRCVPISNHLYFYWYRQILGQKVEFLVSFYNNEISEKSEIFDDQFSVERPDGSNFTLKIRSTKLEDSAMYFCASRAGQGEQYFGPGTRLTVT.

The chain employs TRBV4-3 and TRBJ2-7; the D is unclear. V lost 0 bases and J 0 bases, leaving 21 bases between the germline ends. The CDR3 has 19 residues. Per germline, CDR1 LGHNA and CDR2 YSLEER. In nucleotides, the CDR3 is TGCGCCAGCAGCCAAGAGATCGCGGTTAGCCCGGAAAGCTCCTACGAGCAGTACTTC. Translated, it gives CASSQEIAVSPESSYEQYF.

This clone appeared a few times. The chain employs TRBV7-6 and TRBJ1-1; the match to TRBD1 covers 9 bases. J lost 4 bases, V lost 1 base, and 4 bases had no gene match. Germline CDR1 is SGHVS and CDR2 is FNYEAQ. CDR3 length: 15 amino acids. CDR3 coding DNA: TGTGCCAGCAGCTTAGGGACAGGGGTTGGCACTGAAGCTTTCTTT. The encoded protein is CASSLGTGVGTEAFF.

This chain joins TRBV5-5 and TRBJ2-3, with TRBD2 matching over 12 bases. V shed 0 bases, J shed 4 bases, and the junction held 9 bases outside the gene matches. The germline CDR1 and CDR2 sequences are SGHKS and YYEKEE (reference sequence). The CDR3 is 18 residues long. CDR3 region: CASSLALAGGWAPDTQYF. CDR3 DNA sequence: TGTGCCAGCAGCTTGGCCCTAGCGGGAGGGTGGGCCCCAGATACGCAGTATTTT.

This sequence joins TRBV2 and TRBJ2-5, with unresolved D. CDR1 and CDR2 (germline): SNHLY, FYNNEI. This CDR3 spans 13 amino acids. V was clipped by 2 bases and J by 7 bases, with 11 bases between them. The CDR3 bases are TGTGCCAGCAGTGAAATGAGCCCAGGGACCCAGTACTTC. Its translation is CASSEMSPGTQYF.

This clone was detected a few times. V is TRBV18 and J is TRBJ1-2; tentative D call: TRBD1 (5 bases). Germline values: CDR1 KGHSH, CDR2 LQKENI. V lost 1 base and J lost 0, with 15 bases in between. There are 17 residues in the CDR3. CDR3 bases: TGTGCCAGCTCACCACTACGACAGTCTGAATCTAACTATGGCTACACCTTC. Protein: CASSPLRQSESNYGYTF. Supplemented by reference TRBV18 and TRBJ1-2, the full variable domain reads NAGVMQNPRHLVRRRGQEARLRCSPMKGHSHVYWYRQLPEEGLKFMVYLQKENIIDESGMPKERFSAEFPKEGPSILRIQQVVRGDSAAYFCASSPLRQSESNYGYTFGSGTRLTVV.

Here the CDR3 DNA reads TGTGCCAGTGGCCGGGACAGGGGCGATCCCCTCCACTTT. It yields the protein CASGRDRGDPLHF. The rearrangement links TRBV19 to TRBJ1-6, with TRBD1 matching 10 bases. CDR1 LNHDA and CDR2 SQIVND come from the germline V gene (reference sequence). This CDR3 comprises 13 residues. V lost 8 bases to trimming and J lost 13 bases; unmatched junction nucleotides: 8. Together with reference TRBV19 and TRBJ1-6, the CDR3 gives the full variable domain: DGGITQSPKYLFRKEGQNVTLSCEQNLNHDAMYWYRQDPGQGLRLIYYSQIVNDFQKGDIAEGYSVSREKKESFPLTVTSAQKNPTAFYLCASGRDRGDPLHFGNGTRLTVT.

The count of this clone is one. The rearrangement joins TRBV13 to TRBJ1-1; D may be TRBD1 (6 bases). In germline, CDR1 is PRHDT, CDR2 FYEKMQ (reference sequence). The CDR3 is made up of 14 amino acids. V lost 5 bases and J 10 bases, leaving 20 bases between the germline ends. CDR3 DNA sequence: TGTGCCAGCAGCCCGGAGACAGGCCCGCCAGGAGCTTTCTTT. Its translation: CASSPETGPPGAFF.

The V gene is TRBV7-2, the J gene TRBJ2-1; the D gene is possibly TRBD1 (6 bases). The CDR3 sequence is 16 residues long. The germline V gene encodes CDR1 SGHTA and CDR2 FQGNSA. Trimming removed 2 bases from V and 2 bases from J, with 13 bases in between. The CDR3 bases are TGTGCCAGCAGCTTACACAGGGATTCACCCTACAATGAGCAGTTCTTC. Translating gives CASSLHRDSPYNEQFF.

The V call is TRBV2, the J call TRBJ2-2; D is possibly TRBD2 (7 bases). The ends were cut back, 6 bases at V and 4 bases at J, with 18 bases in the middle. The CDR3 spans 16 residues. Germline V gene lookup returns CDR1 SNHLY and CDR2 FYNNEI. The CDR3: CASRIRGGDSTGELFF. The CDR3 bases are TGTGCCAGCAGAATCAGGGGAGGGGATTCCACCGGGGAGCTGTTTTTT.

The chain carries TRBV2 and TRBJ1-2; D is unclear. CDR1 and CDR2 (germline): SNHLY, FYNNEI. Trimming pared 2 bases from V and 8 bases from J, leaving 12 bases between. CDR3 length equals 13 residues. The CDR3 loop reads CASSETPVRGYTF. CDR3 DNA sequence: TGTGCCAGCAGTGAAACCCCCGTCAGGGGCTACACCTTC.

V usage is TRBV7-2 and J usage is TRBJ1-6; D is undetermined. The CDR3 sequence is 14 residues long. V lost 5 bases to trimming and J lost 10 bases, with 15 bases between them. The germline V gene encodes CDR1 SGHTA and CDR2 FQGNSA. The CDR3 DNA reads TGTGCCAGCAGCCCCCCGGGGTGGCTCTCACCCCTCCACTTT. Encoded protein: CASSPPGWLSPLHF.

The chain has TRBV4-1 and TRBJ1-5; D possibly corresponds to TRBD1 (6 bases). Trimming removed 4 bases at V and 5 bases at J, with 15 bases between. Germline values: CDR1 MGHRA, CDR2 YSYEKL. The CDR3 extends over 15 amino acids. The CDR3: CASSRDTGDDQPQHF. The CDR3 bases are TGCGCCAGCAGCCGGGACACAGGCGACGATCAGCCCCAGCATTTT.

In this sample, this clone turned up a few times. This chain links TRBV28 with TRBJ2-7, with a tentative D call TRBD2 (6 bases). The length of the CDR3 is 13 residues. Germline CDR1 reads MDHEN; CDR2 reads SYDVKM. Trimming removed 5 bases at V and 2 bases at J, with 10 bases between. As DNA, the CDR3 is TGTGCCAGCAGTGGGGGGTCTCCCTACGAGCAGTACTTC. This codes for CASSGGSPYEQYF.

The chain combines TRBV7-2 with TRBJ2-5; tentatively, D is TRBD2 (5 bases). The V gene's germline CDR1 is SGHTA and CDR2 FQGNSA. The CDR3 runs 15 residues. With 5 bases removed from V and 2 bases from J, the gap between germline ends came to 15 bases. The CDR3 here is CASSPQTVAQETQYF. The CDR3 nucleotides are TGTGCCAGCAGCCCCCAGACGGTAGCGCAAGAGACCCAGTACTTC.

The chain couples TRBV6-1 to TRBJ1-2, with a weak D call TRBD1 (6 bases). V dropped 1 base and J dropped 5 bases, with 20 bases sitting between them. This CDR3 is 17 amino acids long. Germline CDR1 reads MNHNS; CDR2 reads SASEGT. CDR3 in amino acids: CASSEVMRTATIYGYTF. CDR3 bases: TGTGCCAGCAGTGAAGTTATGCGGACAGCAACCATTTATGGCTACACCTTC.

The chain couples TRBV5-1 to TRBJ1-2, with D uncertain. This CDR3 contains 14 residues. Germline V gene data show CDR1 as SGHRS and CDR2 as YFSETQ. V lost 4 bases, J lost 6 bases, and 16 bases lay in between. DNA for the CDR3: TGCGCCAGCAGCCCTGGAGGCCCAACACATGGCTACACCTTC. Protein: CASSPGGPTHGYTF.